Here is one T cell receptor (beta chain) with its context. What it binds is unknown. PCR employed 60 Vbeta and 13 Jbeta primers. Produced via immunoSEQ multiplex PCR; TCRdb's table is partial and in-frame only. This repertoire shows some 160,000 clones, 70% to 85% found once; its top ten account for 6.4%. This sample is part of a study of cytomegalovirus exposure and HLA in healthy donors. Regarding the study as a whole: Accurate prediction of HLA-A and HLA-B alleles (for most subjects) was reportedly achieved from TCR beta sequences. Earlier analysis found most TCR beta V segments productive about 87% or about 30% of the time. Judged likely to be a sequencing artifact was a cluster of highly shared sequence variants.

As for the donors, each was a healthy bone marrow donor. Germline V gene data show CDR1 as MNHEY and CDR2 as SVGAGI. Losses at the gene ends were 7 bases for V and 7 bases for J; bases not matched to a gene: 9. The CDR3 sequence is 13 residues long. The clonotype was recovered from a man aged 45-65 years in good health and CMV-seropositive. Sequenced sample: PBMCs. The V call is TRBV6-5, the J call TRBJ1-1; 7 bases fit TRBD1. CDR3 DNA: TGTGCCAGCACTCCAGGGGGGAGCGGTGAAGCTTTCTTT. This translates into CASTPGGSGEAFF.